This T cell receptor (beta chain) was observed in a study of control samples from healthy donors and cancer patients. The table came from immunoSEQ multiplex PCR; TCRdb's copy has only in-frame clones and leaves some out. The table has around 13,000 clones, 77% seen once. V lost 3 bases to trimming and J lost 1 base, with 13 bases between them. The germline V gene encodes CDR1 SGHTA and CDR2 FQGNSA. The CDR3 contains 16 residues. The sample taken for sequencing was formalin-fixed, paraffin-embedded tissue. The sequence was obtained from a male donor with melanoma. The rearrangement uses TRBV7-2 and TRBJ2-1; D is possibly TRBD1 or TRBD2 (6 bases each). As DNA, the CDR3 is TGTGCCAGCAGCTTGAGTGGGGGGCCTTCCTACAATGAGCAGTTCTTC. Translating it yields CASSLSGGPSYNEQFF.